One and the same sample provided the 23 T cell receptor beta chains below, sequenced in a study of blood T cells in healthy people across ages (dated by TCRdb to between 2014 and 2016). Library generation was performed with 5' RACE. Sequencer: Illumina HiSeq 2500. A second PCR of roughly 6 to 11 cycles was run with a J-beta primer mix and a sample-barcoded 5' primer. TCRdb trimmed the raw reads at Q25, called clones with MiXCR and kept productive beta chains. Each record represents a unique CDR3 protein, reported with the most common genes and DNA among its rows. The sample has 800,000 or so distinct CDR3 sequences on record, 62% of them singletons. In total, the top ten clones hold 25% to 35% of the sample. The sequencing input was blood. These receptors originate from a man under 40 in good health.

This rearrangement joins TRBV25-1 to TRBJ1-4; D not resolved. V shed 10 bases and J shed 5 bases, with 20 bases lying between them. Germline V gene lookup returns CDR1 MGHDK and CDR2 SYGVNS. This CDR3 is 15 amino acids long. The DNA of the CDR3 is TGTGCCACCGAGTCAGCCTTAGGCGGAAATGAAAAACTGTTTTTT. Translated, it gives CATESALGGNEKLFF.

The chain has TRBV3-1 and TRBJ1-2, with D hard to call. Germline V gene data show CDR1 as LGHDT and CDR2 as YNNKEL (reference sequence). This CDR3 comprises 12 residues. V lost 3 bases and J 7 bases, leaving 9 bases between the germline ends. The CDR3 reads CASSHYAAGYTF. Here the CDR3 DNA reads TGTGCCAGCAGCCATTATGCGGCTGGCTACACCTTC.

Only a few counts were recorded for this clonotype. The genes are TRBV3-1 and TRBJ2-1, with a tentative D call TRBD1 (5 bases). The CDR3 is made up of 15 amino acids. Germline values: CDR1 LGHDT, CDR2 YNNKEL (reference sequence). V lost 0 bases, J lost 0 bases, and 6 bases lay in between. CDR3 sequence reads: CASSQDQGSYNEQFF. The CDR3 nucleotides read TGTGCCAGCAGCCAAGATCAGGGCTCCTACAATGAGCAGTTCTTC.

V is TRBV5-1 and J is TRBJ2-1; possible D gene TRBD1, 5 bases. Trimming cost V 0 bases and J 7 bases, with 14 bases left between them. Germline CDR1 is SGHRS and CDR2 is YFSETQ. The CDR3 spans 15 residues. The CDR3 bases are TGCGCCAGCAGCTTGGTCCTCGTAGGGGCGAATGAGCAGTTCTTC. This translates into CASSLVLVGANEQFF.

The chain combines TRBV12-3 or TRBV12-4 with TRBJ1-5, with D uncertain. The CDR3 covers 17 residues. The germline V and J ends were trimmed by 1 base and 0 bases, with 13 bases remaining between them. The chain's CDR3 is CASSLGLVRYSNQPQHF. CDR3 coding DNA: TGTGCCAGCAGTTTAGGTCTGGTTAGGTATAGCAATCAGCCCCAGCATTTT.

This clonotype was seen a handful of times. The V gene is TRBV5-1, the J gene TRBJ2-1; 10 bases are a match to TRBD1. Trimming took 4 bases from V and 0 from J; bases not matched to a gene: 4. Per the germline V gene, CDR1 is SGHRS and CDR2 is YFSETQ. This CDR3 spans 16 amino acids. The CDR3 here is CASSPRTGGSYNEQFF. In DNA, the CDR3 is TGCGCCAGCAGCCCCAGGACAGGGGGCTCCTACAATGAGCAGTTCTTC.

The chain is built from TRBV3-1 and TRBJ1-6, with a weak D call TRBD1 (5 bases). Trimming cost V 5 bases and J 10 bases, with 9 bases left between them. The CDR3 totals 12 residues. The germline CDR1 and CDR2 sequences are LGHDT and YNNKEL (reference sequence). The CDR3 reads CASSGGYSPLHF. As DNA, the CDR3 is TGTGCCAGCAGCGGGGGATACTCACCCCTCCACTTT.

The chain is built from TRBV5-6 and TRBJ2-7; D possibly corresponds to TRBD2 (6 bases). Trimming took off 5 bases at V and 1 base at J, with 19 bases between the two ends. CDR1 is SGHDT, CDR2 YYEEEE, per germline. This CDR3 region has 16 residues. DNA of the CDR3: TGTGCCAGCAGTCTCGACATCGGGGGACGGTCCTACGAGCAGTACTTC. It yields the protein CASSLDIGGRSYEQYF.

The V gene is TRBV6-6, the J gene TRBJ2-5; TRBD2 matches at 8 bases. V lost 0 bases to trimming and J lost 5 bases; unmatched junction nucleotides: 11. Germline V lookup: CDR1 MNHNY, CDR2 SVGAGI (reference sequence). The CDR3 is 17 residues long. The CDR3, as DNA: TGTGCCAGCAGTTACTCACGGGGACTAGGAGTCGTGGAGACCCAGTACTTC. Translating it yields CASSYSRGLGVVETQYF.

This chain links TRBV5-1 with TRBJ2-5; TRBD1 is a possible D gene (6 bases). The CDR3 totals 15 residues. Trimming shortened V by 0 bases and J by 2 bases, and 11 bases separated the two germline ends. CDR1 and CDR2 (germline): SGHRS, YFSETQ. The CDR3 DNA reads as TGCGCCAGCAGCTTGGGACAGGTCGCGCAAGAGACCCAGTACTTC. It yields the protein CASSLGQVAQETQYF.

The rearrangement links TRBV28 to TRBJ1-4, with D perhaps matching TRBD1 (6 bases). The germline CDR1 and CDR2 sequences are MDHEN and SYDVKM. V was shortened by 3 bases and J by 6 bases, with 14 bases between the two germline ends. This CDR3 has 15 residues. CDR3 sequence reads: CASSFQRGQHEKLFF. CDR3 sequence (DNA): TGTGCCAGCAGTTTTCAACGCGGACAGCATGAAAAACTGTTTTTT.

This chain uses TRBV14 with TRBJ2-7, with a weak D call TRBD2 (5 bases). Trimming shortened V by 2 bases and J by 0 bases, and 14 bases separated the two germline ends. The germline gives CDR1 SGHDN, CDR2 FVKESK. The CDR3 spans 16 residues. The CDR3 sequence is CASSQFQPGFSYEQYF. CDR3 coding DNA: TGTGCCAGCAGCCAATTTCAGCCGGGATTCTCCTACGAGCAGTACTTC.

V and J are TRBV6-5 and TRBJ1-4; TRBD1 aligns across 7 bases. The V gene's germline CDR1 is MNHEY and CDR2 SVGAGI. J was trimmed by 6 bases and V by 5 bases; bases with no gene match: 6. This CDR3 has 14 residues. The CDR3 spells CASSTGVLYEKLFF. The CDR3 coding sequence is TGTGCCAGCAGTACAGGGGTACTTTATGAAAAACTGTTTTTT.

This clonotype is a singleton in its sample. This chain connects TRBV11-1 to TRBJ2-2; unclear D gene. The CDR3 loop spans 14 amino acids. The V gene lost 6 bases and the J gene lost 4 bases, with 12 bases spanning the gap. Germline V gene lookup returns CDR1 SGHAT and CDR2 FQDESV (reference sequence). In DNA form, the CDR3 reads TGTGCCAGCAGTAGAACGAGAGGCACCGGGGAGCTGTTTTTT. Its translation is CASSRTRGTGELFF.

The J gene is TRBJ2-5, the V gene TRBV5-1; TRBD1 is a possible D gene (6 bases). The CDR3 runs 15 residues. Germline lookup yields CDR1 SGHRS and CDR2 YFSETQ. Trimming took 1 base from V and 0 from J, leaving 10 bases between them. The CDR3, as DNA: TGCGCCAGCAGCTTGTCTACAGGGAACCAAGAGACCCAGTACTTC. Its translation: CASSLSTGNQETQYF.

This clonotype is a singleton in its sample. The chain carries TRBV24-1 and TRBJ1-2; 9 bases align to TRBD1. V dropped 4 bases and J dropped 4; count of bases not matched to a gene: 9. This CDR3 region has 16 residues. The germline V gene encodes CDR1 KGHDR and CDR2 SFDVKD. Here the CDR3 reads CATSDRRDREAYGYTF. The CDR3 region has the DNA TGTGCCACCAGTGACCGCCGGGACAGGGAGGCCTATGGCTACACCTTC.

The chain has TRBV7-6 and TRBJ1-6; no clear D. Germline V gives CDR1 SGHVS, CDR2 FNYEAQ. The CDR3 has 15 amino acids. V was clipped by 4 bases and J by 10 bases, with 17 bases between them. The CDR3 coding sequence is TGTGCCAGCAGCTCAGACATAAGGTCGTCCTCACCCCTCCACTTT. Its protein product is CASSSDIRSSSPLHF.

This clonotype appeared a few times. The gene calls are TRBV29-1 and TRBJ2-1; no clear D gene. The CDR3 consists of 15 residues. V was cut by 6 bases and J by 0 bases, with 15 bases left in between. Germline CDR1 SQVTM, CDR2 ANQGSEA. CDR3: CSVLPGRPSYNEQFF. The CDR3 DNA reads TGCAGCGTCTTACCAGGACGTCCCTCCTACAATGAGCAGTTCTTC.

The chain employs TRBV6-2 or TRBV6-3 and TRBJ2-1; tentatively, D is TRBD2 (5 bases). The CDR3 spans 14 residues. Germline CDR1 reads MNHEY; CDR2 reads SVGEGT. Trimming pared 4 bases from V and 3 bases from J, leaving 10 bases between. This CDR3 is CASSWASSYNEQFF. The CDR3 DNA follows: TGTGCCAGCAGTTGGGCTAGCAGCTACAATGAGCAGTTCTTC.

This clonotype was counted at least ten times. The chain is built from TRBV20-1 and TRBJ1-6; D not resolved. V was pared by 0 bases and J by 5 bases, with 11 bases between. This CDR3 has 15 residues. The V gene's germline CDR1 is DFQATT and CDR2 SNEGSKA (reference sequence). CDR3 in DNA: TGCAGTGCTAGAGATTCGGGAATCGATAATTCACCCCTCCACTTT. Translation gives CSARDSGIDNSPLHF.

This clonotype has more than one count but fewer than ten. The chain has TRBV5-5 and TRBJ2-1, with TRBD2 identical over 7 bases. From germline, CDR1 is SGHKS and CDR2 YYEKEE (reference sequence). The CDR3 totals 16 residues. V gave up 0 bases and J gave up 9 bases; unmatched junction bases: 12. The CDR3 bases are TGTGCCAGCAGCTTGGGAACAGGACTAGGATACGGTGAGCAGTTCTTC. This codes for CASSLGTGLGYGEQFF.

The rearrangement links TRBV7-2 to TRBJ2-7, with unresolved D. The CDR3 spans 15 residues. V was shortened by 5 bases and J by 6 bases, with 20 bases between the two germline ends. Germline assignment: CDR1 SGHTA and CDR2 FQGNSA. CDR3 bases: TGTGCCAGCAGCACAGACTCTGGGTCGGAGAGCGAGCAGTACTTC. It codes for CASSTDSGSESEQYF.

The CDR3 loop reads CASSLVGATDTQYF. DNA for the CDR3: TGTGCCAGCAGCTTGGTGGGGGCTACAGATACGCAGTATTTT. The chain employs TRBV7-9 and TRBJ2-3; D is possibly TRBD1 (6 bases). This CDR3 spans 14 amino acids. The V gene's germline CDR1 is SEHNR and CDR2 FQNEAQ (reference sequence). Trimming stripped 3 bases from V and 3 bases from J, with 10 bases between.